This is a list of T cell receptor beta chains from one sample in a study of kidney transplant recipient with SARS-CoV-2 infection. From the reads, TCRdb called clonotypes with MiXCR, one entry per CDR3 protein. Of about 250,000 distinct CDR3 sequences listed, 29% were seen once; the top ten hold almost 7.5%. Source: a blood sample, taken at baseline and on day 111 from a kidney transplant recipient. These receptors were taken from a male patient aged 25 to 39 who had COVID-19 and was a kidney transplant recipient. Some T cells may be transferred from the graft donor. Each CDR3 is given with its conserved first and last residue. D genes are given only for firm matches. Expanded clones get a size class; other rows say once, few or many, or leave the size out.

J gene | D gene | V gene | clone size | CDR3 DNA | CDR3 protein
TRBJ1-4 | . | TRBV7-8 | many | TGTGCCAGCAGCTTCGTAGGGATTACAACTAATGAAAAACTGTTTTTT | CASSFVGITTNEKLFF
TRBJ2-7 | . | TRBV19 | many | TGTGCCAGTAGTATCGGGAGTGCTCGCTACGAGCAGTACTTC | CASSIGSARYEQYF
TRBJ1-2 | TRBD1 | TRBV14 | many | TGTGCCAGCAGCCATGACAGGGGGTTTAGCTATGGCTACACCTTC | CASSHDRGFSYGYTF
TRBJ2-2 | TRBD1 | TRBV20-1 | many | TGCAGTGCTAGAGATCCGGGGAAGACAGGGACCCTCACCGGGGAGCTGTTTTTT | CSARDPGKTGTLTGELFF
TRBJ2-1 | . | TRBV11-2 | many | TGTGCCAGCAGCTCCCCAGCGGGCAACTACAATGAGCAGTTCTTC | CASSSPAGNYNEQFF
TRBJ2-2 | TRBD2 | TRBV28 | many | TGTGCCAGCAGGGGGACTAGCGGGAGCACCGGGGAGCTGTTTTTT | CASRGTSGSTGELFF
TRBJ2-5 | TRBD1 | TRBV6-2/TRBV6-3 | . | TGTGCGAGTGACGCCCGGGGACCAGGGGGCGGAGGGGAGACCCAGTACTTC | CASDARGPGGGGETQYF
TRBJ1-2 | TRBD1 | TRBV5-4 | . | TGTGCCAGCAGCCCCGAGACAGGGGTAGTCAGCTACACCTTC | CASSPETGVVSYTF
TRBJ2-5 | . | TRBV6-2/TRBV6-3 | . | TGTGCCAGCAGCCGACATTACCAAGAGACCCAGTACTTC | CASSRHYQETQYF
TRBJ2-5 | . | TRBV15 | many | TGTGCCACCAGCAGAGGTAGGGGCGCCGAAGAGACCCAGTACTTC | CATSRGRGAEETQYF
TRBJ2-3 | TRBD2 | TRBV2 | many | TGTGCCAGCACTTGGTCAGGGACTAGCGGGAGAGATACGCAGTATTTT | CASTWSGTSGRDTQYF
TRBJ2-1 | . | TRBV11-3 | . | TGTGCCAGCAGCCAACTCGGGGGCAGATGGCCCAATGAGCAGTTCTTC | CASSQLGGRWPNEQFF
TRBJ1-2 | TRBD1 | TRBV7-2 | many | TGTGCCAGCAGCTATATGACAGGGGGCGCAGGCTATGGCTACACCTTC | CASSYMTGGAGYGYTF
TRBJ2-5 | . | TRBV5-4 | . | TGTGCCAGCAACTTGAGGGCAGGGATAGAGACCCAGTACTTC | CASNLRAGIETQYF
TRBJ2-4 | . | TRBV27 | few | TGTGCCAGCAGTTTATCGGCGGGTATGGCCAAAAACATTCAGTACTTC | CASSLSAGMAKNIQYF
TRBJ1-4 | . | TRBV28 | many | TGTGCCAGCAAGGGGGGGCTAGCTAATGAAAAACTGTTTTTT | CASKGGLANEKLFF
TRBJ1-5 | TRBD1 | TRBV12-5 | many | TGTGCTAGTGGTTTGACACCGACAGGGGAGGGTAGTCAGCCCCAGCATTTT | CASGLTPTGEGSQPQHF
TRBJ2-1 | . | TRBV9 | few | TGTGCCAGCAGCGCGTTGGGAAATGAGCAGTTCTTC | CASSALGNEQFF
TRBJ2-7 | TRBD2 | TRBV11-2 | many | TGTGCCAGCAGCGCCATCCGGGGGAGGGCCGGACGAGAGCAGTACTTC | CASSAIRGRAGREQYF
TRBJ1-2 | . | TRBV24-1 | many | TGTGCCACCAGTCACACGTTTAGTACCAGAAAGACCTATGGCTACACCTTC | CATSHTFSTRKTYGYTF
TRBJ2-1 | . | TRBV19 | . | TGTGCCAGTAGAACTACCAAGGGAGGGGGATCTTACAATGAGCAGTTCTTC | CASRTTKGGGSYNEQFF
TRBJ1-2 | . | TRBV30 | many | TGTGCCTGGAAAGGAGGAGGGTCCGGGAGGCGCCAAGGGGATGGCTACACCTTC | CAWKGGGSGRRQGDGYTF
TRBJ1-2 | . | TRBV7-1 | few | TGTGCCAGCAGCGATGGCGGTCACGAGGGAAAGACCTATGGCTACACCTTC | CASSDGGHEGKTYGYTF
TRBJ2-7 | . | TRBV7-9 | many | TGTGCCAGCAACCCCACGACGGAAGGTACCTACGAGCAGTACTTC | CASNPTTEGTYEQYF
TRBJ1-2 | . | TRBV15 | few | TGTGCCACCAGCTGTCAGGAAAGGTGTGGAAAGACCTATGGCTACACCTTC | CATSCQERCGKTYGYTF
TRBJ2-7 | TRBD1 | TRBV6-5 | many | TGTGCCAGCACAGACAGGGCCAACGAGCAGTACTTC | CASTDRANEQYF
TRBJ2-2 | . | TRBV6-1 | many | TGTGCCAGCAGTGACCGGACCGGGGAGCTGTTTTTT | CASSDRTGELFF
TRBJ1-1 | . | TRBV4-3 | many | TGCGCCAGCAGCCAAGGGATAGGGGCCGACCATTGGGACACTGAAGCTTTCTTT | CASSQGIGADHWDTEAFF
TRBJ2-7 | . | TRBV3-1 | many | TGTGCCAGCAGCCAGGAACTAGCCGCCAGGGGAGAGCAGTACTTC | CASSQELAARGEQYF
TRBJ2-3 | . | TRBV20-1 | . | TGCAGTGCTAGAGAGGGAACTACCTACACAGATACGCAGTATTTT | CSAREGTTYTDTQYF
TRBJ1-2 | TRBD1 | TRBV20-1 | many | TGCAGTGCTAGATTGCCGGGGACAGCCTATGGCTACACCTTC | CSARLPGTAYGYTF
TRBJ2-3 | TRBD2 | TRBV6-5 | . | TGTACCAGCAGCGAACGGCGGGGGGATACCACAGATACGCAGTATTTT | CTSSERRGDTTDTQYF
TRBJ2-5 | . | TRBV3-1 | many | TGTGCCAGCAGCATAGGCCGTCCCATTTCTTTCTCTGAGACCCAGTACTTC | CASSIGRPISFSETQYF
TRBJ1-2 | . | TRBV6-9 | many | TGTGCCAGCAGTACTGAGAGGCCTTACGGAAAGACCTATGGCTACACCTTC | CASSTERPYGKTYGYTF
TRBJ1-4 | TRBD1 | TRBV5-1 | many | TGCGCCAGCAGCTTGGCCAGGGGGGGTGGTAATGAAAAACTGTTTTTT | CASSLARGGGNEKLFF
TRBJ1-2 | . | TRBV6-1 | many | TGTGCCAGCAGTGAAGTTTTCGGGGGGGGAGGCTACACCTTC | CASSEVFGGGGYTF
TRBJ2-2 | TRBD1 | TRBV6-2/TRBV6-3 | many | TGTGCCAGCAGTTCAACAGGGGCTAACACCGGGGAGCTGTTTTTT | CASSSTGANTGELFF
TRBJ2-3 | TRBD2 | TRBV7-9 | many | TGTGCCAGCGGCGAGGGTCTCGCGGGAGGACGGGTAGATACGCAGTATTTT | CASGEGLAGGRVDTQYF
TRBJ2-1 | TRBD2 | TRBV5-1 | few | TGCGCCAGCTCGATGCAGGGACTAATCTACAATGAGCAGTTCTTC | CASSMQGLIYNEQFF
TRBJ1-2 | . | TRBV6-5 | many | TGTGCCAGCAGTTCCGGGGCCTCTATGCGAAAGACCTATGGCTACACCTTC | CASSSGASMRKTYGYTF
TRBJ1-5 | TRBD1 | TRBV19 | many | TGTGCCAGTAGTCGGGACAGACACCAGCATTTT | CASSRDRHQHF
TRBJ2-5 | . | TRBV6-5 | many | TGTGCCAGCAGTGAAGGGTTAGAGACCCAGTACTTC | CASSEGLETQYF
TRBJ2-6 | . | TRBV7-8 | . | TGTGCCAGCAGCCTAACTTCAGAGGCAGGAAGGCTTGACTGGTCTGGGGTCAACGTCCTGACTTTC | CASSLTSEAGRLDWSGVNVLTF
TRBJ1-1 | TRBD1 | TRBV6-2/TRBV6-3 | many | TGTGCCAGCAGTTACATCGACAGGGCTGAAGCTTTCTTT | CASSYIDRAEAFF
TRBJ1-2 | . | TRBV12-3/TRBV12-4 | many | TGTGCCAGCAGTCCGTTCGACACAGCAGGAAAGACCTATGGCTACACCTTC | CASSPFDTAGKTYGYTF